These 16 T cell receptor beta chains were all obtained from the same sample, sequenced in a study of T-cell reconstitution after alpha-beta-depleted transplantation in children. A library of TCRbeta sequences, prepared with unique molecular identifiers, was generated. Via MiXCR, TCRdb re-called the PCR reads, giving one row per CDR3 protein. The repertoire holds around 450,000 distinct CDR3 sequences, roughly 10% seen once, with approximately 2% in the top ten. Sequenced here: PBMCs, sampled before TCRalphabeta/CD19-depleted stem cell transplant. The receptor set was obtained from a child aged 2-15 years with inherited bone marrow failure, due to receive a stem cell transplant.

This chain connects TRBV5-1 to TRBJ2-7, with TRBD1 identical over 8 bases. CDR1 and CDR2 from the germline V gene are SGHRS and YFSETQ. V gave up 1 base and J gave up 4 bases; unmatched junction bases: 4. The CDR3 is made up of 14 amino acids. This chain's CDR3 is CASSLPTGGYEQYF. Written as DNA, the CDR3 is TGCGCCAGCAGCTTGCCCACAGGGGGATACGAGCAGTACTTC.

This clonotype has ten or more counts. This rearrangement joins TRBV6-1 to TRBJ2-6; D is uncertain. This CDR3 spans 14 amino acids. V dropped 6 bases and J dropped 0 bases, with 6 bases sitting between them. Germline V CDR1 and CDR2: MNHNS, SASEGT. CDR3 protein: CASRGHSGANVLTF. CDR3 in DNA: TGTGCCAGCAGGGGCCACTCTGGGGCCAACGTCCTGACTTTC.

There are many counts of this clonotype. This chain connects TRBV6-1 to TRBJ2-7; 7 nucleotides align to TRBD2. CDR3 length: 14 residues. Germline CDR1 reads MNHNS; CDR2 reads SASEGT. The V gene end was trimmed by 6 bases and the J gene end by 0 bases; junction bases not matched to a gene: 5. CDR3: CASRDSGASYEQYF. CDR3 sequence (DNA): TGTGCCAGCAGAGACAGCGGGGCCTCCTACGAGCAGTACTTC.

This clonotype has at least ten counts. The chain employs TRBV4-3 and TRBJ2-2; tentatively, D is TRBD1 (6 bases). The germline CDR1 and CDR2 sequences are LGHNA and YSLEER. The CDR3 runs to 14 residues. Trimming left V 4 bases short and J 3 bases short, with 9 bases between. The CDR3 protein is CASSRGQYTGELFF. The CDR3 DNA sequence: TGCGCCAGCAGCCGAGGACAGTACACCGGGGAGCTGTTTTTT.

Comments on this clonotype: With a much larger clone just one base away, this may be a read error. The V call is TRBV4-1, the J call TRBJ2-7; D call uncertain. Germline-derived CDR1 and CDR2 are MGHRA and YSYEKL. The CDR3 has 17 amino acids. The DNA of the CDR3 is TGCGCCTGCAGCCAAGATAGGTCATCAGGACGCGGATACGAGCAGTACTTC. Translating gives CACSQDRSSGRGYEQYF.

This clonotype was detected ten times or more. The genes are TRBV24-1 and TRBJ2-1; TRBD1 matches 7 bases. V lost 4 bases to trimming and J lost 7 bases; unmatched junction nucleotides: 9. CDR1 is KGHDR, CDR2 SFDVKD, per germline. This CDR3 is built from 15 residues. This CDR3 is CATSDHRGAGNEQFF. The CDR3 nucleotides read TGTGCCACCAGTGACCACAGGGGTGCTGGTAATGAGCAGTTCTTC.

The DNA of the CDR3 is TGCAGTGCTCCCCCGGGACAGGGGCCCTACGAGCAGTACTTC. This translates into CSAPPGQGPYEQYF. This chain connects TRBV20-1 to TRBJ2-7, with 10 bases that match TRBD1. With V trimmed by 5 bases and J by 2 bases, 6 bases remained unmatched. From germline, CDR1 is DFQATT and CDR2 SNEGSKA (reference sequence). The CDR3 consists of 14 residues.

This clonotype was counted between two and nine times. The chain combines TRBV7-9 with TRBJ2-1; the D gene is possibly TRBD2 (6 bases). This CDR3 is built from 15 residues. Looked up from germline, CDR1 is SEHNR and CDR2 is FQNEAQ (reference sequence). The ends were cut back, 5 bases at V and 13 bases at J, with 24 bases in the middle. The CDR3 sequence is CASSQNPGTASIQFF. DNA of the CDR3: TGTGCCAGCAGCCAAAATCCCGGGACTGCCTCTATACAGTTCTTC.

This clonotype was seen at least ten times. V and J are TRBV20-1 and TRBJ2-4, with 10 bases that match TRBD2. V lost 5 bases, J lost 10 bases, and 14 bases stayed unmatched. This CDR3 spans 15 amino acids. CDR1 is DFQATT and CDR2 is SNEGSKA in the germline V gene (reference sequence). CDR3 protein: CSAFQAGGPPGIQYF. The CDR3 coding sequence is TGCAGTGCTTTTCAAGCGGGAGGGCCCCCCGGAATTCAGTACTTC.

Points on this clonotype: A much larger clone differs by one base, so this may be a read error. The V call is TRBV12-3 or TRBV12-4, the J call TRBJ2-1; D gene unclear. This CDR3 region has 13 residues. The CDR3 nucleotides read TGTGCCAGCAGCTCCCCTTCATACAATGAGCAGCTCTTC. This sequence encodes CASSSPSYNEQLF.

DNA of the CDR3: TGCAGCGTGGGGACTATCGGCTACGAGCAGTACTTC. Translated, it gives CSVGTIGYEQYF. The J gene is TRBJ2-7, the V gene TRBV29-1; TRBD2 agrees at 7 bases. There are 12 residues in the CDR3. V was clipped by 6 bases and J by 3 bases; unmatched bases: 5. Germline V gene data show CDR1 as SQVTM and CDR2 as ANQGSEA.

This clonotype has at least ten counts. The chain is built from TRBV3-1 and TRBJ2-6; no definite D call. Germline lookup yields CDR1 LGHDT and CDR2 YNNKEL (reference sequence). This CDR3 spans 13 amino acids. V lost 1 base and J 5 bases, leaving 3 bases between the germline ends. As DNA, the CDR3 is TGTGCCAGCAGCCAAGGATGGGCCAACGTCCTGACTTTC. Translation gives CASSQGWANVLTF.

The chain recombines TRBV19 with TRBJ2-3; a possible D gene is TRBD1 (6 bases). CDR1 LNHDA and CDR2 SQIVND come from the germline V gene (reference sequence). The CDR3 runs to 15 residues. Trimming shortened V by 3 bases and J by 4 bases, and 14 bases separated the two germline ends. The chain's CDR3 is CASSMYRVASDTQYF. CDR3 DNA sequence: TGTGCCAGTAGTATGTACAGGGTCGCCTCAGATACGCAGTATTTT.

This clonotype was seen more than once but under ten times. The V and J genes are TRBV18 and TRBJ1-2; 7 nucleotides line up with TRBD1. There are 12 residues in the CDR3. The J segment lost 9 bases and the V segment lost 5 bases, leaving 6 bases of the junction unmatched. Germline CDR1 and CDR2: KGHSH and LQKENI. DNA for the CDR3: TGTGCCAGCTCATCCGGGACAGCCAGCTACACCTTC. Translation: CASSSGTASYTF.

This clonotype appeared many times. The gene calls are TRBV5-1 and TRBJ2-7, with TRBD2 identical over 10 bases. The germline CDR1 and CDR2 sequences are SGHRS and YFSETQ. This CDR3 has 14 residues. V was pared by 1 base and J by 6 bases, with 4 bases of the junction left unmatched. In DNA, the CDR3 is TGCGCCAGCAGCTTGTTGGTAGCGGGAGGCGAGCAGTACTTC. Translation: CASSLLVAGGEQYF.

The DNA of the CDR3 is TGCGCCAGCAGCCAAAAGGAAAACACCGGGGAGCTGTTTTTT. It is translated as CASSQKENTGELFF. The chain joins TRBV4-3 to TRBJ2-2; no firm D call. This CDR3 has 14 amino acids. CDR1 LGHNA and CDR2 YSLEER come from the germline V gene. Trimming shortened V by 2 bases and J by 2 bases, and 6 bases separated the two germline ends.